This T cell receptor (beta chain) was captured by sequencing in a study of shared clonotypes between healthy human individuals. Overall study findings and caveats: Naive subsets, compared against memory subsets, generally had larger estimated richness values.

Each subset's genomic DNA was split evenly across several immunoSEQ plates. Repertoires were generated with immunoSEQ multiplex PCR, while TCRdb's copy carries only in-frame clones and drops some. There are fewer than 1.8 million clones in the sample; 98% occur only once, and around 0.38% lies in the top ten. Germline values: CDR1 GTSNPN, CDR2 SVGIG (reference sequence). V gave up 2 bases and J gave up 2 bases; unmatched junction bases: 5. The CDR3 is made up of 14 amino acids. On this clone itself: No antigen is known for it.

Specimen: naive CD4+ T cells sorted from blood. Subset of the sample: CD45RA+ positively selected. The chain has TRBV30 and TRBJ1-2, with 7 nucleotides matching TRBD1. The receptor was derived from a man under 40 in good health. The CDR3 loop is CAWSYPGQNYGYTF. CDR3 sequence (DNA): TGTGCCTGGAGTTACCCGGGACAGAACTATGGCTACACCTTC.